This T cell receptor beta chain was recovered during a study of shared clonotypes between healthy human individuals. Between the trimmed V and J ends, which lost 3 bases and 1 base, there was a span of 15 bases. The CDR3 covers 15 residues. Germline lookup yields CDR1 SQVTM and CDR2 ANQGSEA. Only in-frame clones appear in the TCRdb table, and some are missing; sequencing was by immunoSEQ multiplex PCR. The sample includes 650,000 to 800,000 clones, about two thirds of them seen just once. The receptor was derived from a woman aged 25 to 39 in good health. Sequenced sample: memory CD4+ T cells sorted from blood. Subset specified: CD45RA-negative fraction. This rearrangement joins TRBV29-1 to TRBJ1-1; D possibly corresponds to TRBD1 (6 bases). CDR3 DNA sequence: TGCAGCGTTGAGGGAGTAGAGGGGGGGAACACTGAAGCTTTCTTT. This gives the protein CSVEGVEGGNTEAFF.